This T cell receptor (beta chain) emerged from a study of blood T cell repertoires in COVID-19. Clones were read by immunoSEQ multiplex PCR, and TCRdb kept only the in-frame ones, dropping some. The data hold about 83,000 clones, with roughly nine tenths observed a single time. The sequenced sample consisted of peripheral blood. The TCR sequence derives from a woman older than 75 with active or convalescent COVID-19.

This CDR3 reads CASSVDRGHYEQYF. The CDR3 DNA sequence: TGTGCCAGCAGCGTAGACAGGGGGCACTACGAGCAGTACTTC. The V gene is TRBV9, the J gene TRBJ2-7, with TRBD1 matching over 9 bases. V lost 0 bases to trimming and J lost 3 bases; unmatched junction nucleotides: 1. The CDR3 contains 14 residues. Germline CDR1 SGDLS, CDR2 YYNGEE.